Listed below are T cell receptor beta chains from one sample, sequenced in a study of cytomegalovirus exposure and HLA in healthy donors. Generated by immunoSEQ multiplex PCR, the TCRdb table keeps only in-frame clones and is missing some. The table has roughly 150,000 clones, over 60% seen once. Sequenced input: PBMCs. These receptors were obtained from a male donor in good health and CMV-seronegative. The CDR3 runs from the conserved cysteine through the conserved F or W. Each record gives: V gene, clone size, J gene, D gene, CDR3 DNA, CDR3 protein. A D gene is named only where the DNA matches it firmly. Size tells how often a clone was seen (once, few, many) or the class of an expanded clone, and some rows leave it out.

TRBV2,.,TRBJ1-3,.,TGTGCCAGCAGTGTCGTATTAAACACCATATATTTT,CASSVVLNTIYF
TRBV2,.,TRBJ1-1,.,TGTGCCAGCAGTGTCCGGGTCCGGGGCACTGAAGCTTTCTTT,CASSVRVRGTEAFF
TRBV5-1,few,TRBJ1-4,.,TGCGCCAGTAGCTGGGCAGGGTCTAATGAAAAACTGTTTTTT,CASSWAGSNEKLFF
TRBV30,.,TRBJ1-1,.,TGTGCCTGGAACAGGGAGACACCTGAAGCTTTCTTT,CAWNRETPEAFF
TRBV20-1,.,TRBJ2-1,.,TGCAGTGCTAGAAGGGGGAATGAGCAGTTCTTC,CSARRGNEQFF
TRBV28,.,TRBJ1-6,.,TGTGCCAGCAGTCTAAGTTCACCCCTCCACTTC,CASSLSSPLHF
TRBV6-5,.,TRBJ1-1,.,TGTGCCAGCAGAACAGGGACTGAAGCTTTCTTT,CASRTGTEAFF
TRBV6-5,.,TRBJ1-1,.,TGTGCCAGCAGTTACGAGGGTTTAGGGACTGAAGCTTTCTTT,CASSYEGLGTEAFF
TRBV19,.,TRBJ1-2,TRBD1,TGTGCCAGTAGGCCCCGGACAGGGGATGGCTACACCTTC,CASRPRTGDGYTF
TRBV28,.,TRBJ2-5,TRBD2,TGTGCCAGCAGTTTTTTTCGGCTAGCGGGGCGGTCTGTGGACCAAGAGACCCAGTACTTC,CASSFFRLAGRSVDQETQYF
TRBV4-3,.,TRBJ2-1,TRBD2,TGCGCCAGCAGCCAAGGCTTTACAAGGGCTAGCGGGAGGGCCTTACCCAGCAATGAGCAGTTCTTC,CASSQGFTRASGRALPSNEQFF
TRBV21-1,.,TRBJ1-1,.,TGTGCCAGCAGCAAAGGACTCGGCACTGAAGCTTTCTTT,CASSKGLGTEAFF
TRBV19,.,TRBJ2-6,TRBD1,TGTGCCAGTAGTATGTCCACCTCAGGGGGCTGGACTCACTCTGGGGCCAACGTCCTGACTTTC,CASSMSTSGGWTHSGANVLTF
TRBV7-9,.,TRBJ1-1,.,TGTGCCAGCAGCCAAAGGACTTCCCAAGAAGCTTTCTTT,CASSQRTSQEAFF
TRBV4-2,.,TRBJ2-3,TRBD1,TGTGCCAGCAGCCAAGATCCACAGGGGAAAGATACGCAGTATTTT,CASSQDPQGKDTQYF